This TCR beta chain originates from a study of cytomegalovirus exposure and HLA in healthy donors. The PCR used 60 Vbeta and 13 Jbeta primers. Profiling relied on immunoSEQ multiplex PCR, and the TCRdb table lists in-frame clones only, not all of them. This sample has about 140,000 clones, with 76% found just once. As regards this clone: Its cognate antigen is unknown.

From germline, CDR1 is SGHTS and CDR2 YDEGEE. This CDR3 has 16 residues. Losses at the gene ends were 4 bases for V and 3 bases for J; bases not matched to a gene: 8. General observations from the study: A link between a missense DCLRE1C variant and TCR beta V- and J-gene trimming emerged from a later analysis.

The chain links TRBV5-8 to TRBJ2-1; TRBD2 matches at 9 bases. This receptor was identified in a male donor in good health and CMV-seronegative. The sequencing sample was made of PBMCs. The CDR3 DNA sequence: TGTGCCAGCAGCCCGCTGCAGCGGGGGGTCTACAATGAGCAGTTCTTC. Translated, it gives CASSPLQRGVYNEQFF.